This T cell receptor beta chain derives from a study of blood T cell repertoires in COVID-19. TCRdb's copy holds only in-frame clones and misses some; the assay was immunoSEQ multiplex PCR. The sample holds fewer than 95,000 clones, around nine tenths seen once. This CDR3 has 15 residues. Per germline, CDR1 SGDLS and CDR2 YYNGEE. Trimming cost V 0 bases and J 5 bases, with 14 bases left between them. Input material: peripheral blood. The sequence was collected from an elderly woman with acute or convalescent COVID-19. The chain carries TRBV9 and TRBJ1-2; possible D gene TRBD1, 6 bases. CDR3 amino acids: CASSVDPRDTYGYTF. The CDR3 DNA is TGTGCCAGCAGCGTAGACCCAAGGGACACGTATGGCTACACCTTC.